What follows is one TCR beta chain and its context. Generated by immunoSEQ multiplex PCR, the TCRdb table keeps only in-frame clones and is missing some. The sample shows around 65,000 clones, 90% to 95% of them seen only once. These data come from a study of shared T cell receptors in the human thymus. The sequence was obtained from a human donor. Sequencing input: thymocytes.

DNA for the CDR3: TGTGCCAGCAGTGAAGCGCTTCCCAATCAGCCCCAGCATTTT. Amino acids: CASSEALPNQPQHF. This chain joins TRBV6-1 and TRBJ1-5, with unresolved D. Germline V lookup: CDR1 MNHNS, CDR2 SASEGT. V lost 0 bases to trimming and J lost 3 bases, with 6 bases between them. This CDR3 is 14 amino acids long.